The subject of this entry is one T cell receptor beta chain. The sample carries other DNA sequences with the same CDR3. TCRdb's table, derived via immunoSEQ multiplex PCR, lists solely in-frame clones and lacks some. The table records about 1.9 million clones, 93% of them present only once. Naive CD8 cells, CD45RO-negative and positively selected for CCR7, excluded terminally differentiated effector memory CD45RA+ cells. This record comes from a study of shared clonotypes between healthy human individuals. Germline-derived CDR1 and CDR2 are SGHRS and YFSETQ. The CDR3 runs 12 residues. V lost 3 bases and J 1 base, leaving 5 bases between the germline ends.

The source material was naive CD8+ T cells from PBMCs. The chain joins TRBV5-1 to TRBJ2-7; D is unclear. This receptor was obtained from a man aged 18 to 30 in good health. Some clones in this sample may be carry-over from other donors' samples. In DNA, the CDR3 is TGCGCCAGCAGCTACGATTCCTACGAGCAGTACTTC. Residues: CASSYDSYEQYF. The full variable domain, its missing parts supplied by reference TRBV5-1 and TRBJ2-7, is KAGVTQTPRYLIKTRGQQVTLSCSPISGHRSVSWYQQTPGQGLQFLFEYFSETQRNKGNFPGRFSGRQFSNSRSEMNVSTLELGDSALYLCASSYDSYEQYFGPGTRLTVT.